What follows are 21 T cell receptor beta chains derived from one specimen sequenced in a study of cytomegalovirus exposure and HLA in healthy donors. Primers for the PCR totalled 60 Vbeta and 13 Jbeta. Libraries were prepared by immunoSEQ multiplex PCR; TCRdb keeps only in-frame clonotypes and omits some of them. The repertoire consists of roughly 140,000 clones, with 80% occurring once and the leading ten covering under 5%. The source material was PBMCs. The receptors shown here come from a man aged 35 to 55 in good health and CMV-seronegative.

The chain uses TRBV27 and TRBJ2-7; tentatively, D is TRBD2 (6 bases). V was pared by 6 bases and J by 3 bases, with 21 bases between. CDR1 and CDR2 from the germline V gene are MNHEY and SMNVEV (reference sequence). The CDR3 totals 16 residues. CDR3 in amino acids: CASSPTGGFLGYEQYF. As DNA, the CDR3 is TGTGCCAGCAGCCCAACTGGGGGGTTCCTGGGCTACGAGCAGTACTTC.

This chain connects TRBV5-8 to TRBJ2-1; 7 nucleotides align to TRBD1. Germline V CDR1 and CDR2: SGHTS, YDEGEE. The CDR3 has 16 residues. The ends lost 3 bases at V and 6 bases at J; junction bases unmatched: 12. CDR3 sequence: CASSSHGQAAVNEQFF. DNA of the CDR3: TGTGCCAGCAGCTCGCACGGACAGGCGGCGGTCAATGAGCAGTTCTTC.

The chain joins TRBV6-5 to TRBJ2-1, with 9 bases that match TRBD1. The ends lost 6 bases at V and 4 bases at J; junction bases unmatched: 7. This CDR3 comprises 15 residues. Germline assignment: CDR1 MNHEY and CDR2 SVGAGI. CDR3 coding DNA: TGTGCCAGCAGCGGCCGGGACAGGGTGTACAATGAGCAGTTCTTC. Translated: CASSGRDRVYNEQFF.

The J gene is TRBJ1-6, the V gene TRBV30; 8 bases are shared with TRBD1. This CDR3 contains 15 residues. CDR1 is GTSNPN and CDR2 is SVGIG in the germline V gene (reference sequence). V lost 2 bases, J lost 7 bases, and 7 bases stayed unmatched. The CDR3 region is CAWSIGTGPNSPLHF. In nucleotides, the CDR3 is TGTGCCTGGAGTATCGGGACAGGCCCAAATTCACCCCTCCACTTT.

The rearrangement joins TRBV5-1 to TRBJ2-2; tentative D call: TRBD1 (5 bases). Germline values: CDR1 SGHRS, CDR2 YFSETQ. This CDR3 spans 15 amino acids. Trimming shortened V by 4 bases and J by 1 base, and 11 bases separated the two germline ends. The CDR3 nucleotides are TGCGCCAGCAGCCTAAGGACACTGAACACCGGGGAGCTGTTTTTT. It encodes CASSLRTLNTGELFF.

The chain recombines TRBV6-1 with TRBJ1-6; 8 bases align to TRBD1. Germline V lookup: CDR1 MNHNS, CDR2 SASEGT. The V gene end was trimmed by 4 bases and the J gene end by 7 bases; junction bases not matched to a gene: 3. The CDR3 sequence is 14 residues long. Here the CDR3 DNA reads TGTGCCAGCAGTGGAGACAGGGGAAATTCACCCCTCCACTTT. Amino acids: CASSGDRGNSPLHF.

J is TRBJ2-3 and V is TRBV9, with a tentative D call TRBD2 (7 bases). Between the trimmed V and J ends, which lost 1 base and 0 bases, there was a span of 12 bases. Germline CDR1 is SGDLS and CDR2 is YYNGEE. The CDR3 spans 16 residues. CDR3 sequence (DNA): TGTGCCAGCAGCGTAAGGGAGGGGGGTAGCACAGATACGCAGTATTTT. Its translation: CASSVREGGSTDTQYF.

The chain combines TRBV15 with TRBJ2-5, with D hard to call. V gave up 0 bases and J gave up 3 bases, with 8 bases separating them. In germline, CDR1 is LNHNV, CDR2 YYDKDF (reference sequence). There are 14 residues in the CDR3. The CDR3 DNA reads TGTGCCACCAGCAGAGATCTTGCAGAAGAGACCCAGTACTTC. Amino acids: CATSRDLAEETQYF.

The chain employs TRBV6-6 and TRBJ1-2, with D uncertain. CDR3 length equals 16 residues. V was clipped by 7 bases and J by 1 base, with 19 bases between them. Germline CDR1 reads MNHNY; CDR2 reads SVGAGI (reference sequence). The CDR3 sequence is CASTGGQAELNYGYTF. CDR3 DNA sequence: TGTGCCAGCACGGGTGGTCAAGCGGAACTTAACTATGGCTACACCTTC.

The chain couples TRBV18 to TRBJ1-4; perhaps TRBD1 as D (5 bases). CDR1 is KGHSH and CDR2 is LQKENI in the germline V gene. There are 16 residues in the CDR3. V was trimmed by 1 base and J by 0 bases, leaving 9 bases between them. The CDR3, as DNA: TGTGCCAGCTCACCACGGGGCAGACCAACTAATGAAAAACTGTTTTTT. It yields the protein CASSPRGRPTNEKLFF. Looking up the rest from reference TRBV18 and TRBJ1-4 gives the full variable domain: NAGVMQNPRHLVRRRGQEARLRCSPMKGHSHVYWYRQLPEEGLKFMVYLQKENIIDESGMPKERFSAEFPKEGPSILRIQQVVRGDSAAYFCASSPRGRPTNEKLFFGSGTQLSVL.

This clone was detected only a few times. The rearrangement links TRBV6-5 to TRBJ2-7; 7 bases align to TRBD1. Looked up from germline, CDR1 is MNHEY and CDR2 is SVGAGI. CDR3 length: 14 residues. V lost 4 bases, J lost 5 bases, and 8 bases stayed unmatched. The CDR3 loop is CASSFHRGSHEQYF. The CDR3 nucleotides are TGTGCCAGCAGTTTTCACAGGGGTAGCCACGAGCAGTACTTC.

This rearrangement joins TRBV6-1 to TRBJ1-1, with TRBD1 matching 8 bases. V lost 7 bases, J lost 1 base, and 5 bases stayed unmatched. Germline V CDR1 and CDR2: MNHNS, SASEGT. The CDR3 spans 14 residues. For the CDR3, the DNA is TGTGCCAGCATTGGGACAGGCCAGAACACTGAAGCTTTCTTT. Translation: CASIGTGQNTEAFF.

The V and J genes are TRBV5-1 and TRBJ1-1; D gene ambiguous. This CDR3 has 13 residues. The germline CDR1 and CDR2 sequences are SGHRS and YFSETQ. Trimming left V 1 base short and J 8 bases short, with 12 bases between. CDR3 DNA: TGCGCCAGCAGCTTGAGTCCGCAGTTAGAAGCTTTCTTT. Amino acids: CASSLSPQLEAFF.

A few counts support this clone. The junction departs from the called germline gene at one end, perhaps through a read error. The CDR3 DNA sequence: TGTGCCAGCAGCTTTCTTCGACTAGCGGGGGGGCTCGACTTC. This gives the protein CASSFLRLAGGLDF. The chain combines TRBV7-8 with TRBJ2-7, with 14 bases lining up with TRBD2. The CDR3 sequence is 14 residues long. Germline V CDR1 and CDR2: SGHVS, FQNEAQ.

The chain has TRBV30 and TRBJ2-5; TRBD1 aligns across 11 bases. The CDR3 has 15 residues. CDR1 and CDR2 (germline): GTSNPN, SVGIG (reference sequence). V lost 5 bases to trimming and J lost 2 bases; unmatched junction nucleotides: 7. The CDR3 sequence is CAWADRGRVQETQYF. The DNA for the CDR3 is TGTGCCTGGGCGGACAGGGGGCGCGTACAAGAGACCCAGTACTTC.

The V gene is TRBV19, the J gene TRBJ1-1; maybe TRBD1 (5 bases). This CDR3 contains 15 residues. Germline CDR1 reads LNHDA; CDR2 reads SQIVND (reference sequence). Trimming shortened V by 4 bases and J by 0 bases, and 12 bases separated the two germline ends. The DNA for the CDR3 is TGTGCCAGTAGTAATTACCAGGGAATGAACACTGAAGCTTTCTTT. This gives the protein CASSNYQGMNTEAFF.

The V call is TRBV7-8, the J call TRBJ2-2, with D possibly matching TRBD2 (5 bases). Trimming shortened V by 10 bases and J by 7 bases, and 13 bases separated the two germline ends. Per the germline V gene, CDR1 is SGHVS and CDR2 is FQNEAQ. CDR3 length equals 12 residues. Here the CDR3 DNA reads TGTGCCATCGACGGGGAGATCGGGGAGCTGTTTTTT. This gives the protein CAIDGEIGELFF.

This clone was recorded a few times. V gene TRBV2 combines with J gene TRBJ2-5, with 9 nucleotides matching TRBD1. The J segment lost 1 base and the V segment lost 6 bases, leaving 3 bases of the junction unmatched. The CDR3 has 14 residues. Germline CDR1 and CDR2: SNHLY and FYNNEI. The chain's CDR3 is CASSRTGVQETQYF. In nucleotides, the CDR3 is TGTGCCAGCAGCCGGACAGGGGTCCAAGAGACCCAGTACTTC.

This chain uses TRBV5-1 with TRBJ2-5, with 12 bases identical to TRBD2. J was trimmed by 4 bases and V by 3 bases; bases with no gene match: 4. In germline, CDR1 is SGHRS, CDR2 YFSETQ. There are 15 residues in the CDR3. The chain's CDR3 is CASSSVLAGGETQYF. The CDR3 nucleotides are TGCGCCAGCAGCTCGGTACTAGCGGGGGGAGAGACCCAGTACTTC.

The V gene is TRBV15, the J gene TRBJ2-1; a weak D match, TRBD1 (6 bases). The CDR3 is 14 amino acids. Germline CDR1 and CDR2: LNHNV and YYDKDF (reference sequence). The V and J ends lost 4 bases and 3 bases respectively, with 10 bases between them. The chain's CDR3 is CATSTGEFYNEQFF. CDR3 sequence (DNA): TGTGCCACCAGCACAGGGGAGTTCTACAATGAGCAGTTCTTC.

The chain combines TRBV18 with TRBJ1-2; D is unclear. Germline-derived CDR1 and CDR2 are KGHSH and LQKENI. V shed 3 bases and J shed 6 bases, with 5 bases lying between them. The length of the CDR3 is 11 residues. The CDR3 sequence: CASSPTDGYTF. In nucleotides, the CDR3 is TGTGCCAGCTCACCTACAGATGGCTACACCTTC.